This passage covers 9 T cell receptor beta chains from one sample sequenced in a study of spatial heterogeneity in lung cancer. Each CDR3 protein is one row after TCRdb ran MiXCR on the 5' RACE reads. The sample holds approximately 100,000 distinct CDR3 sequences, approximately 19% seen once. Time point described: blood at routine non-recurrence follow-up after resection. The source was PBMCs, collected at follow-up. Source of these receptors: a male donor with early-stage non-small cell lung cancer.

Only a few counts were recorded for this clonotype. This sequence joins TRBV7-2 and TRBJ2-7; 7 bases are shared with TRBD2. V lost 3 bases and J lost 3; bases outside the gene matches: 2. The CDR3 consists of 13 residues. Germline CDR1 reads SGHTA; CDR2 reads FQGNSA. In DNA form, the CDR3 reads TGTGCCAGCAGCTTCGGGGAGGGCTACGAGCAGTACTTC. Protein sequence: CASSFGEGYEQYF.

This clonotype occurred a few times. The V and J genes are TRBV10-1 and TRBJ2-1, with TRBD1 matching 7 bases. The CDR3 is 16 amino acids. Trimming took 0 bases from V and 4 from J; bases not matched to a gene: 6. Germline CDR1 is WNHNN and CDR2 is SYGVQD (reference sequence). The DNA of the CDR3 is TGCGCCAGCAGTGAGTCGAAAGCAGGGGGTTACAATGAGCAGTTCTTC. Its protein is CASSESKAGGYNEQFF.

This clonotype was observed a handful of times. This chain links TRBV20-1 with TRBJ2-7, with D possibly matching TRBD1 (6 bases). The V gene lost 5 bases and the J gene lost 4 bases, with 9 bases spanning the gap. In germline, CDR1 is DFQATT, CDR2 SNEGSKA (reference sequence). This CDR3 region has 11 residues. The CDR3 sequence: CSAYRGYEQYF. The CDR3 coding sequence is TGCAGTGCTTATAGGGGGTACGAGCAGTACTTC.

The table lists this clonotype with a few counts. CDR3 nucleotide sequence: TGCGCCAGCAGCACGGGACGGGGAGTTACAGATACGCAGTATTTT. As protein: CASSTGRGVTDTQYF. The chain carries TRBV5-1 and TRBJ2-3, with D tentatively TRBD1 or TRBD2 (5 bases each). CDR1 SGHRS and CDR2 YFSETQ come from the germline V gene. Trimming pared 4 bases from V and 3 bases from J, leaving 15 bases between. The CDR3 has 15 amino acids.

The rearrangement uses TRBV11-1 and TRBJ2-2; 9 nucleotides align to TRBD1. With V trimmed by 4 bases and J by 7 bases, 7 bases remained unmatched. This CDR3 is built from 15 residues. Per germline, CDR1 SGHAT and CDR2 FQDESV (reference sequence). This chain's CDR3 is CASSSGTGLGGELFF. CDR3 bases: TGTGCCAGCAGCTCCGGGACAGGGCTTGGCGGGGAGCTGTTTTTT.

This clonotype was detected a few times. V is TRBV9 and J is TRBJ2-3; possible D gene TRBD1, 6 bases. There are 16 residues in the CDR3. CDR1 is SGDLS and CDR2 is YYNGEE in the germline V gene. V lost 0 bases, J lost 7 bases, and 18 bases lay in between. CDR3 bases: TGTGCCAGCAGCGTAGAGGAACCGGCAGGGGTGAATACGCAGTATTTT. It is translated as CASSVEEPAGVNTQYF.

This clonotype appeared many times. The chain links TRBV6-5 to TRBJ1-3; D gene ambiguous. In germline, CDR1 is MNHEY, CDR2 SVGAGI. The CDR3 is made up of 14 amino acids. The V end was cut by 6 bases, the J end by 4 bases, with 13 bases between. The CDR3 reads CASSPIEAGNTIYF. The CDR3 DNA sequence: TGTGCCAGCAGCCCCATCGAAGCCGGAAACACCATATATTTT.

The rearrangement joins TRBV20-1 to TRBJ2-2; D remains ambiguous. With 3 bases removed from V and 5 bases from J, the gap between germline ends came to 16 bases. There are 15 residues in the CDR3. Germline assignment: CDR1 DFQATT and CDR2 SNEGSKA (reference sequence). The CDR3: CSASPHSLRTGELFF. CDR3 nucleotide sequence: TGCAGTGCTAGCCCTCACAGTCTCCGTACCGGGGAGCTGTTTTTT.

The chain carries TRBV5-1 and TRBJ2-3; D may be TRBD2 (6 bases). V lost 4 bases and J 0 bases, leaving 12 bases between the germline ends. The CDR3 covers 15 residues. Germline V lookup: CDR1 SGHRS, CDR2 YFSETQ. The CDR3 nucleotides read TGCGCCAGCAGCATGGGGGACTCTAGCACAGATACGCAGTATTTT. It translates to CASSMGDSSTDTQYF.